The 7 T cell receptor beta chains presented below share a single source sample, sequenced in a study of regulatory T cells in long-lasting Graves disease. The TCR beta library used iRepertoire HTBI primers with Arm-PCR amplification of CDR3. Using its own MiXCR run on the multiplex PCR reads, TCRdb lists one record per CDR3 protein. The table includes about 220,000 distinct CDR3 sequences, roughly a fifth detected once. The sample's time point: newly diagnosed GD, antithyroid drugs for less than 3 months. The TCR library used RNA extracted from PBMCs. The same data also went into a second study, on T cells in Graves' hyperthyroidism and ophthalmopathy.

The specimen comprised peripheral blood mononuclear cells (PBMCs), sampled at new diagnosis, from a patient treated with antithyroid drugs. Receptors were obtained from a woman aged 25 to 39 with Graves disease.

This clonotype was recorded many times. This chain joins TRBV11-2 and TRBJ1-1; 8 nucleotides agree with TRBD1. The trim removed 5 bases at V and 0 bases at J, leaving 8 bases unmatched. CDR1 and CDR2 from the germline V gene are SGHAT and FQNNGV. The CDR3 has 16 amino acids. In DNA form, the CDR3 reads TGTGCCAGCAGCCCCCGACAGGGGACCTTGAACACTGAAGCTTTCTTT. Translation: CASSPRQGTLNTEAFF.

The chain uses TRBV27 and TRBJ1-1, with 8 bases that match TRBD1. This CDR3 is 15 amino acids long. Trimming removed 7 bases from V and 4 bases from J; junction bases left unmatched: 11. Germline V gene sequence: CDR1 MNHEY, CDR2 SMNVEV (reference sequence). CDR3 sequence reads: CASTEDRVGSTEAFF. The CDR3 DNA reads TGTGCCAGCACCGAGGACAGGGTAGGGAGCACTGAAGCTTTCTTT.

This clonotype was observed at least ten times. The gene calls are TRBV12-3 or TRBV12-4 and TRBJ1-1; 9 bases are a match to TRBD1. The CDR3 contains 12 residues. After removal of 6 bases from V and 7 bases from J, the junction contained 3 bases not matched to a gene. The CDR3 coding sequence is TGTGCCAGCAGGTGGGACAGGGATGAAGCTTTCTTT. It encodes CASRWDRDEAFF.

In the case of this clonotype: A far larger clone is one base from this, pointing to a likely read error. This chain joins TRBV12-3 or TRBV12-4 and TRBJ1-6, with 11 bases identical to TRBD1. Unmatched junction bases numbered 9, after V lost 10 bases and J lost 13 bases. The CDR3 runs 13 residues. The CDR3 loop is CATCGQGATPLHF. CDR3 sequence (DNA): TGTGCCACCTGCGGACAGGGGGCGACGCCCCTCCACTTT.

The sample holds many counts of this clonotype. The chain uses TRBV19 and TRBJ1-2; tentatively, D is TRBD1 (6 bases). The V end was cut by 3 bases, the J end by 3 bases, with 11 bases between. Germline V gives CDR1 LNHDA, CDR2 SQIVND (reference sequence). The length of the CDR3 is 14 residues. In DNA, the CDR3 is TGTGCCAGTAGTATCACAGGGAAGCACTATGGCTACACCTTC. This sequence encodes CASSITGKHYGYTF.

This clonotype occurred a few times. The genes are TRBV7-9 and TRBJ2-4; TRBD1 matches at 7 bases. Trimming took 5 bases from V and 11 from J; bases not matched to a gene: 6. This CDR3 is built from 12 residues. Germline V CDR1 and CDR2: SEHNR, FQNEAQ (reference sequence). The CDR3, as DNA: TGTGCCAGCAGCCCGACAGGGTCGGTTCAGTACTTC. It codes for CASSPTGSVQYF.

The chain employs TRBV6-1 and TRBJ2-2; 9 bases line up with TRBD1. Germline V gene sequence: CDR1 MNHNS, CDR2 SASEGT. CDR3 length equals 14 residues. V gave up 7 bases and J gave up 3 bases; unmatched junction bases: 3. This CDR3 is CASIGQGYTGELFF. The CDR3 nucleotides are TGTGCCAGCATCGGACAGGGGTACACCGGGGAGCTGTTTTTT.